This T cell receptor beta chain was sequenced in a study of blood T cell repertoires in COVID-19. Study background: The study drew acute and convalescent COVID-19 samples from the United States, Italy and Spain. The analysed material was cDNA or gDNA that came from T cells, B-cell-depleted T cells, or PBMCs.

The CDR3 contains 15 residues. The germline CDR1 and CDR2 sequences are GTSNPN and SVGIG (reference sequence). The trim removed 2 bases at V and 1 base at J, leaving 4 bases unmatched. Original processing notes: It was from reference gene primer amplification that nucleated cell counts were estimated. Sequencing was performed with immunoSEQ multiplex PCR; in TCRdb, only in-frame clones are kept and a portion is missing. V and J calls and clone size are those listed in that table; D and trimming were worked out from the DNA. The data show around 370,000 clones, with around nine tenths seen just once and 5.5% to 7.5% held by the top ten. Seattle patients were enrolled while actively infected and followed longitudinally.

This clonotype was sampled from a woman in her sixties or seventies with COVID-19, enrolled during active disease. V gene TRBV30 combines with J gene TRBJ2-5, with 10 bases lining up with TRBD2. The sequenced material came from peripheral blood. CDR3 sequence (DNA): TGTGCCTGGAGTTCTACTAGCGGGGCCCAAGAGACCCAGTACTTC. Its translation: CAWSSTSGAQETQYF.